The 21 T cell receptor beta chains below all came from one sample that was sequenced in a study of blood T cell repertoires in COVID-19. Profiled with immunoSEQ multiplex PCR; TCRdb holds only in-frame clones, not every one. The sample consists of about 75,000 clones, about 90% of them appearing once. The specimen was peripheral blood. These receptors all come from a human donor in a cohort sampled during active COVID-19.

Here the CDR3 reads CATSRGLQETQYF. CDR3 DNA sequence: TGTGCCACCAGCAGGGGACTCCAAGAGACCCAGTACTTC. This rearrangement joins TRBV15 to TRBJ2-5, with D possibly being TRBD2 (6 bases). This CDR3 has 13 residues. The germline V gene has CDR1 LNHNV and CDR2 YYDKDF (reference sequence). V shed 3 bases and J shed 1 base, with 6 bases lying between them.

The CDR3 region is CASSQDLLAGISYEQYF. CDR3 DNA: TGCGCCAGCAGCCAAGACTTGCTAGCCGGCATCTCCTACGAGCAGTACTTC. V and J are TRBV4-3 and TRBJ2-7; D is possibly TRBD2 (5 bases). The V gene's germline CDR1 is LGHNA and CDR2 YSLEER. CDR3 length: 17 residues. V lost 0 bases, J lost 0 bases, and 15 bases lay in between.

This clone was seen repeatedly, ten times or more. Written as DNA, the CDR3 is TGTGCCAGCAGCTTAGGACAGGGGGACTATGGCTACACCTTC. Its translation is CASSLGQGDYGYTF. The genes are TRBV7-9 and TRBJ1-2; 9 bases line up with TRBD1. Germline CDR1 and CDR2: SEHNR and FQNEAQ (reference sequence). This CDR3 comprises 14 residues. V dropped 1 base and J dropped 3; count of bases not matched to a gene: 0.

V usage is TRBV4-3 and J usage is TRBJ2-1, with TRBD2 as a possible D gene (7 bases). This CDR3 is 16 amino acids long. V was pared by 0 bases and J by 3 bases, with 12 bases between. From germline, CDR1 is LGHNA and CDR2 YSLEER. CDR3 amino acids: CASSQDHGGLYNEQFF. The DNA of the CDR3 is TGCGCCAGCAGCCAAGATCACGGGGGGCTCTACAATGAGCAGTTCTTC.

The J gene is TRBJ2-1, the V gene TRBV14; maybe TRBD2 (6 bases). The germline gives CDR1 SGHDN, CDR2 FVKESK. The CDR3 consists of 14 residues. V was trimmed by 2 bases and J by 6 bases, leaving 11 bases between them. CDR3 sequence reads: CASSQRRGLNEQFF. The DNA for the CDR3 is TGTGCCAGCAGCCAAAGGCGGGGACTCAATGAGCAGTTCTTC.

CDR3 amino acids: CASSVTAYNEQFF. CDR3 in DNA: TGTGCCAGCAGTGTGACAGCGTACAATGAGCAGTTCTTC. The chain couples TRBV2 to TRBJ2-1, with D possibly matching TRBD1 (5 bases). From germline, CDR1 is SNHLY and CDR2 FYNNEI. This CDR3 has 13 amino acids. The germline V and J ends were trimmed by 4 bases and 4 bases, with 8 bases remaining between them.

The V call is TRBV27, the J call TRBJ2-1; TRBD1 might be the D (5 bases). CDR3 length: 13 amino acids. V shed 5 bases and J shed 5 bases, with 10 bases lying between them. Germline-derived CDR1 and CDR2 are MNHEY and SMNVEV (reference sequence). CDR3 nucleotides: TGTGCCAGCAGTAAGGACACCAACAATGAGCAGTTCTTC. This codes for CASSKDTNNEQFF.

The chain carries TRBV19 and TRBJ1-1; D is ambiguous. Per germline, CDR1 LNHDA and CDR2 SQIVND (reference sequence). The CDR3 sequence is 13 residues long. Trimming took off 7 bases at V and 4 bases at J, with 13 bases between the two ends. The DNA of the CDR3 is TGTGCCAGTACCCTCGGAGACCTCACTGAAGCTTTCTTT. Translation: CASTLGDLTEAFF.

The chain has TRBV5-1 and TRBJ2-1; 10 bases agree with TRBD2. V lost 1 base and J lost 8; bases outside the gene matches: 6. This CDR3 is built from 15 residues. The germline V gene encodes CDR1 SGHRS and CDR2 YFSETQ. The DNA for the CDR3 is TGCGCCAGCAGCTTGTATGCTAGCGGGGGATATGAGCAGTTCTTC. Amino acids: CASSLYASGGYEQFF.

The V call is TRBV7-2, the J call TRBJ1-3, with D perhaps TRBD1 (5 bases). This CDR3 comprises 15 residues. Between the trimmed V and J ends, which lost 5 bases and 0 bases, there was a span of 11 bases. The germline gives CDR1 SGHTA, CDR2 FQGNSA. CDR3 amino acids: CASSAQAHSGNTIYF. The CDR3 DNA follows: TGTGCCAGCAGCGCACAGGCTCACTCTGGAAACACCATATATTTT.

V and J are TRBV5-4 and TRBJ1-6; no definite D call. This CDR3 is 15 amino acids long. In germline, CDR1 is SGHNT, CDR2 YYREEE (reference sequence). V shed 4 bases and J shed 9 bases, with 17 bases lying between them. The CDR3 loop reads CASSMGSIRGSPLHF. CDR3 coding DNA: TGTGCCAGCAGCATGGGGAGTATTAGAGGTTCACCCCTCCACTTT.

In this sample, this clone turned up once. The gene calls are TRBV6-1 and TRBJ2-7, with a possible D match to TRBD1 (5 bases). Germline loops: CDR1 MNHNS, CDR2 SASEGT. The CDR3 spans 15 residues. Trimming removed 4 bases from V and 0 bases from J, with 13 bases in between. CDR3 region: CASSAATGASYEQYF. For the CDR3, the DNA is TGTGCCAGCAGTGCAGCCACTGGGGCCTCCTACGAGCAGTACTTC.

The rearrangement links TRBV5-1 to TRBJ2-4; D is uncertain. Deletions cut 0 bases from V and 8 bases from J, with 9 bases between. Germline-derived CDR1 and CDR2 are SGHRS and YFSETQ. The CDR3 has 13 amino acids. The CDR3 spells CASSLDPVDIQYF. In DNA form, the CDR3 reads TGCGCCAGCAGCTTGGACCCCGTAGACATTCAGTACTTC.

The chain is built from TRBV4-1 and TRBJ1-1, with D possibly being TRBD1 (5 bases). This CDR3 comprises 15 residues. V gave up 2 bases and J gave up 6 bases, with 16 bases separating them. The V gene's germline CDR1 is MGHRA and CDR2 YSYEKL. CDR3 amino acids: CASSQFGQGQAEAFF. CDR3 sequence (DNA): TGCGCCAGCAGCCAATTCGGCCAGGGCCAGGCTGAAGCTTTCTTT.

The rearrangement uses TRBV11-2 and TRBJ2-5; 7 bases map to TRBD2. Trimming removed 2 bases from V and 1 base from J; junction bases left unmatched: 13. There are 18 residues in the CDR3. Germline-derived CDR1 and CDR2 are SGHAT and FQNNGV. The CDR3: CASSLYQRGNGIQETQYF. CDR3 coding DNA: TGTGCCAGCAGCTTATACCAGCGGGGCAACGGGATCCAAGAGACCCAGTACTTC.

The V gene is TRBV14, the J gene TRBJ1-1; D might be TRBD1 (6 bases). Trimming removed 6 bases from V and 2 bases from J, with 16 bases in between. Germline-derived CDR1 and CDR2 are SGHDN and FVKESK. The CDR3 has 15 amino acids. The CDR3, as DNA: TGTGCCAGCAGTAAGGGACAACAAGTAAACACTGAAGCTTTCTTT. Its translation is CASSKGQQVNTEAFF. Using reference TRBV14 and TRBJ1-1 for the parts outside the CDR3, the full variable domain is EAGVTQFPSHSVIEKGQTVTLRCDPISGHDNLYWYRRVMGKEIKFLLHFVKESKQDESGMPNNRFLAERTGGTYSTLKVQPAELEDSGVYFCASSKGQQVNTEAFFGQGTRLTVV.

The rearrangement links TRBV7-9 to TRBJ1-4; D uncertain. Trimming stripped 0 bases from V and 12 bases from J, with 14 bases between. CDR1 is SEHNR, CDR2 FQNEAQ, per germline (reference sequence). This CDR3 spans 14 amino acids. CDR3 protein: CASSLAPALRELFF. In DNA, the CDR3 is TGTGCCAGCAGCTTAGCTCCAGCCCTGAGGGAACTGTTTTTT.

This chain joins TRBV7-6 and TRBJ2-7; TRBD2 agrees at 11 bases. From germline, CDR1 is SGHVS and CDR2 FNYEAQ. CDR3 size: 19 residues. V gave up 5 bases and J gave up 4 bases; unmatched junction bases: 19. The CDR3 is CASSRPKTEAGLAVYEQYF. The CDR3 nucleotides read TGTGCCAGCAGCCGACCCAAAACGGAGGCGGGACTAGCGGTTTACGAGCAGTACTTC. Based on the CDR3 plus reference TRBV7-6 and TRBJ2-7, the full variable domain is GAGVSQSPRYKVTKRGQDVALRCDPISGHVSLYWYRQALGQGPEFLTYFNYEAQQDKSGLPNDRFSAERPEGSISTLTIQRTEQRDSAMYRCASSRPKTEAGLAVYEQYFGPGTRLTVT.

The gene calls are TRBV7-4 and TRBJ2-3, with 8 nucleotides matching TRBD2. CDR1 SGHVT and CDR2 SQSDAQ come from the germline V gene. V lost 2 bases and J lost 3; bases outside the gene matches: 7. This CDR3 comprises 16 residues. The CDR3 DNA is TGTGCCAGCAGCTTAATCATAAGCGGGAGAACAGATACGCAGTATTTT. Its translation is CASSLIISGRTDTQYF.

This chain uses TRBV7-6 with TRBJ2-6, with D perhaps TRBD1 (5 bases). CDR1 is SGHVS, CDR2 FNYEAQ, per germline. Trimming left V 5 bases short and J 0 bases short, with 20 bases between. The CDR3 covers 19 residues. The CDR3 spells CASSPLTGRRGSGANVLTF. CDR3 bases: TGTGCCAGCAGCCCCTTAACCGGGCGAAGGGGCTCTGGGGCCAACGTCCTGACTTTC.

The chain links TRBV5-4 to TRBJ2-6; D is uncertain. The germline V and J ends were trimmed by 0 bases and 0 bases, with 10 bases remaining between them. From germline, CDR1 is SGHNT and CDR2 YYREEE (reference sequence). CDR3 length equals 17 residues. The CDR3, as DNA: TGTGCCAGCAGCTTGGGTAGTTCCAACTCTGGGGCCAACGTCCTGACTTTC. Protein product: CASSLGSSNSGANVLTF.